This T cell receptor (beta chain) appears in the sequencing data of a study of T cell changes during pregnancy in multiple sclerosis. The germline V gene has CDR1 SGHNT and CDR2 YYREEE (reference sequence). Unmatched junction bases numbered 23, after V lost 4 bases and J lost 5 bases. The length of the CDR3 is 20 residues. The data were produced by immunoSEQ multiplex PCR, yet TCRdb's version contains in-frame clones alone and is incomplete. The data hold 90,000 to 150,000 clones, with 80% to 95% observed a single time. The sample consisted of peripheral blood, taken before pregnancy. This TCR came from a female donor with multiple sclerosis, enrolled in a pregnancy study. The gene calls are TRBV5-4 and TRBJ2-1; 8 nucleotides align to TRBD2. The CDR3 sequence is CASSHGGEGFRSGKDNEQFF. In DNA form, the CDR3 reads TGTGCCAGCAGCCACGGAGGAGAAGGGTTCCGTAGCGGGAAAGACAATGAGCAGTTCTTC.